The source of this T cell receptor beta chain is a study of blood T cell repertoires in COVID-19. Study details: Donors in the United States, Italy and Spain gave samples during acute or convalescent COVID-19.

Produced via immunoSEQ multiplex PCR; TCRdb's table is partial and in-frame only. The table records about 480,000 clones, 85% to 90% of them present only once. There are 14 residues in the CDR3. Germline V CDR1 and CDR2: LNHDA, SQIVND (reference sequence). This sequence originates from a woman aged 30 to 39 with acute or convalescent COVID-19. The V and J genes are TRBV19 and TRBJ2-2; D perhaps matches TRBD1 (5 bases). Sequencing was done on a sample of peripheral blood. The CDR3 DNA sequence: TGTGTCCCCCGGTCCCAGGGTTGGACCGGGGAGCTGTTTTTT. It yields the protein CVPRSQGWTGELFF.